In this sample, the clone carrying this T cell receptor beta chain turned up a few times. The use of a sample-barcoded 5' primer and a J-beta primer mix characterized a second PCR of about 7 to 12 cycles. TCRdb re-called the 5' RACE reads with MiXCR, one entry per CDR3 protein. The table lists some 700,000 distinct CDR3 sequences, 20% to 25% of them singletons. The data are from a study of blood T cells in healthy people across ages. CDR3 length: 16 residues. The junction had 4 bases not matched to a gene; V was cut back by 2 bases and J by 5 bases. This receptor was obtained from a man between 65 and 85 years old in good health. The gene calls are TRBV12-3 or TRBV12-4 and TRBJ2-1; 12 positions match TRBD2. The sample was blood. CDR3 DNA sequence: TGTGCCAGCAGTTTACCCGGGACTAGCGGGCACAATGAGCAGTTCTTC. This codes for CASSLPGTSGHNEQFF.